A selection of T cell receptor beta chains follows, all from one sample in a study of blood T cell repertoires in COVID-19. The assay was immunoSEQ multiplex PCR, and TCRdb's table has in-frame clones only and misses some. The sample lists roughly 68,000 clones; roughly 88% were seen once. Material: peripheral blood. These receptors originate from a woman aged 70-85 years with acute or convalescent COVID-19. CDR3s include the opening cysteine and the closing phenylalanine or tryptophan. Each record gives: V gene, D gene, J gene, CDR3 protein. D genes are given only for firm matches.

TRBV7-3	TRBD2	TRBJ2-1	CASSLTSGVLDEQFF
TRBV10-2	TRBD1	TRBJ1-4	CASSEDRANEKLFF
TRBV7-9	TRBD2	TRBJ2-1	CASSLVLAGNNEQFF
TRBV25-1	-	TRBJ1-1	CASTPGVMNTEAFF
TRBV24-1	TRBD1	TRBJ2-5	CATSDTGQGMTQYF
TRBV6-5	TRBD1	TRBJ1-2	CASRITGTERGYTF
TRBV7-2	-	TRBJ2-5	CASSLVAQETQYF
TRBV30	TRBD2	TRBJ2-1	CAPAGGNEQFF
TRBV18	-	TRBJ2-1	CASSPQGYNEQFF
TRBV4-2	TRBD2	TRBJ2-7	CASSHGLAQISYEQYF
TRBV7-2	TRBD1	TRBJ2-3	CASSTGTGGRTDTQYF
TRBV5-4	TRBD1	TRBJ1-2	CASSPWDRNYGYTF
TRBV29-1	-	TRBJ2-3	CSLERPSTDTQYF
TRBV6-5	TRBD2	TRBJ2-7	CASGTSGAYEQYF
TRBV27	-	TRBJ2-4	CASSQTGFKNIQYF
TRBV24-1	TRBD2	TRBJ2-2	CATSPGLALNTGELFF
TRBV28	TRBD1	TRBJ1-6	CASSSGQGDLSPLHF
TRBV6-6	-	TRBJ1-1	CASSYGTSNTEAFF
TRBV2	TRBD2	TRBJ2-3	CASAGGLSSTDTQYF
TRBV6-2/TRBV6-3	TRBD1	TRBJ1-1	CASSPTGKNTEAFF
TRBV29-1	TRBD1	TRBJ1-1	CSVGDRSGTEAFF
TRBV4-3	TRBD1	TRBJ1-1	CASSQDWDRGRLTNTEAFF
TRBV7-9	-	TRBJ1-3	CASSLDRRYSDYSGNTIYF